This TCR beta chain was obtained from a study of blood T cell repertoires in COVID-19. V lost 4 bases and J 5 bases, leaving 16 bases between the germline ends. Germline loops: CDR1 SGDLS, CDR2 YYNGEE. This CDR3 has 15 residues. Using immunoSEQ multiplex PCR, the repertoire was profiled, and TCRdb retains in-frame clones only, with some absent. The table includes 470,000 or so clones, 87% detected once. The cohort comprised adults aged about 18 to 89 years residing in under 25 US areas. The V gene is TRBV9, the J gene TRBJ2-1; possible D gene TRBD2, 6 bases. The receptor comes from a woman aged 18 to 35 with acute COVID-19. The sequencing sample was made of PBMCs or T cells enriched from blood (not recorded which). CDR3 amino acids: CASSTYGSVHNEQFF. Written as DNA, the CDR3 is TGTGCCAGCAGCACATACGGGAGTGTGCACAATGAGCAGTTCTTC. Complete variable domain (other parts from reference TRBV9 and TRBJ2-1): DSGVTQTPKHLITATGQRVTLRCSPRSGDLSVYWYQQSLDQGLQFLIQYYNGEERAKGNILERFSAQQFPDLHSELNLSSLELGDSALYFCASSTYGSVHNEQFFGPGTRLTVL.